Each of the 18 T cell receptor beta chains below was sequenced from the same sample in a study of CD8 T cells in Susac syndrome. Random hexamers were used to reverse transcribe an amount of 0.5 to 1 ug RNA. One entry per CDR3 protein, called by TCRdb with MiXCR from the immunoSEQ multiplex PCR reads. The table records around 180,000 distinct CDR3 sequences, around 95% of them present only once. Specimen: CD8+ T cells from PBMCs. All receptors derive from a human donor with multiple sclerosis.

CDR3 residues: CASRIADSSYNEQFF. CDR3 in DNA: TGCGCCAGCAGGATAGCGGATAGCTCCTACAATGAGCAGTTCTTC. The rearrangement joins TRBV5-1 to TRBJ2-1; a possible D gene is TRBD2 (6 bases). This CDR3 contains 15 residues. V lost 5 bases to trimming and J lost 0 bases, with 12 bases between them. From germline, CDR1 is SGHRS and CDR2 YFSETQ.

A remark on this clonotype: A read error may account for a junction end that differs from germline. The chain has TRBV9 and TRBJ1-1; D not certain. From germline, CDR1 is SGDLS and CDR2 YYNGEE. CDR3 length equals 12 residues. The CDR3 loop reads CASSPRASRVLF. CDR3 nucleotide sequence: TGTGCCAGCAGCCCCCGGGCCTCTCGGGTACTCTTT. The whole variable domain, filled in from reference TRBV9 and TRBJ1-1, reads DSGVTQTPKHLITATGQRVTLRCSPRSGDLSVYWYQQSLDQGLQFLIQYYNGEERAKGNILERFSAQQFPDLHSELNLSSLELGDSALYFCASSPRASRVLFGQGTRLTVV.

In its sample, this clonotype was seen once. The V call is TRBV15, the J call TRBJ2-1, with TRBD2 matching over 7 bases. This CDR3 comprises 12 residues. Looked up from germline, CDR1 is LNHNV and CDR2 is YYDKDF (reference sequence). Trimming at V came to 0 bases and at J to 10 bases, leaving 0 bases not matched to a gene. Here the CDR3 DNA reads TGTGCCACCAGCAGAGATAGCGGGGAGCAGTTCTTC. It encodes CATSRDSGEQFF.

The rearrangement links TRBV20-1 to TRBJ2-3, with a weak D call TRBD1 (5 bases). The ends were cut back, 6 bases at V and 2 bases at J, with 15 bases in the middle. Germline lookup yields CDR1 DFQATT and CDR2 SNEGSKA (reference sequence). The CDR3 spans 14 residues. The CDR3 DNA reads as TGCAGTGCCCAAGGGGCTACTACCACAGATACGCAGTATTTT. It specifies CSAQGATTTDTQYF.

V and J are TRBV24-1 and TRBJ2-3; 7 positions match TRBD1. V was clipped by 5 bases and J by 0 bases; unmatched bases: 4. Germline V gene sequence: CDR1 KGHDR, CDR2 SFDVKD. The CDR3 spans 15 residues. The CDR3 sequence: CATSAPGQSTDTQYF. CDR3 DNA sequence: TGTGCCACCAGTGCGCCGGGACAGAGCACAGATACGCAGTATTTT.

This sequence joins TRBV3-1 and TRBJ2-5, with a weak D call TRBD1 (5 bases). The V end was cut by 4 bases, the J end by 7 bases, with 10 bases between. The CDR3 sequence is 12 residues long. CDR1 and CDR2 (germline): LGHDT, YNNKEL (reference sequence). The CDR3 bases are TGTGCCAGCAGCCGCGTCACAGGGACCCAGTACTTC. Protein product: CASSRVTGTQYF.

This clonotype came up once. J is TRBJ1-2 and V is TRBV29-1; D may be TRBD1 (6 bases). Trimming took 6 bases from V and 4 from J, leaving 15 bases between them. Germline V gives CDR1 SQVTM, CDR2 ANQGSEA. CDR3 size: 13 residues. This CDR3 reads CSVPAGQTYGYTF. Here the CDR3 DNA reads TGCAGCGTACCGGCCGGACAGACCTATGGCTACACCTTC.

The V gene is TRBV20-1, the J gene TRBJ2-3, with D possibly matching TRBD2 (6 bases). V was shortened by 5 bases and J by 2 bases, with 23 bases between the two germline ends. This CDR3 spans 17 amino acids. CDR1 is DFQATT and CDR2 is SNEGSKA in the germline V gene (reference sequence). In nucleotides, the CDR3 is TGCAGTGCTCGAGCCTACAGCACTAGCCTACCCACAGATACGCAGTATTTT. Amino acid sequence: CSARAYSTSLPTDTQYF.

The chain is built from TRBV20-1 and TRBJ1-2; maybe TRBD1 (6 bases). V lost 8 bases and J 5 bases, leaving 21 bases between the germline ends. Germline V lookup: CDR1 DFQATT, CDR2 SNEGSKA (reference sequence). This CDR3 has 14 residues. CDR3 in amino acids: CSFPSGGPGYGYTF. DNA for the CDR3: TGCAGTTTCCCCTCGGGGGGGCCGGGGTATGGCTACACCTTC.

This chain links TRBV9 with TRBJ2-1; D call uncertain. Germline V gene lookup returns CDR1 SGDLS and CDR2 YYNGEE. V was cut by 4 bases and J by 4 bases, with 12 bases left in between. The CDR3 has 14 residues. The CDR3 region is CASSSHGGYNEQFF. For the CDR3, the DNA is TGTGCCAGCAGCTCACACGGTGGGTACAATGAGCAGTTCTTC.

This clonotype was seen only once. V usage is TRBV7-9 and J usage is TRBJ2-1; D unclear. The V gene lost 0 bases and the J gene lost 12 bases, with 18 bases spanning the gap. The CDR3 is 15 residues long. The germline V gene has CDR1 SEHNR and CDR2 FQNEAQ (reference sequence). CDR3 loop: CASSLAPSELMVQFF. The CDR3 DNA sequence: TGTGCCAGCAGCTTAGCCCCGAGCGAACTCATGGTGCAGTTCTTC.

V is TRBV11-1 and J is TRBJ2-1; D tentatively fits TRBD1 or TRBD2 (5 bases each). Trimming left V 5 bases short and J 3 bases short, with 8 bases between. The CDR3 spans 13 residues. Germline V gene sequence: CDR1 SGHAT, CDR2 FQDESV (reference sequence). The CDR3 here is CASSGGDYNEQFF. The CDR3 DNA follows: TGTGCCAGCAGCGGGGGAGACTACAATGAGCAGTTCTTC. The whole variable domain, remainder taken from reference TRBV11-1 and TRBJ2-1, is EAEVAQSPRYKITEKSQAVAFWCDPISGHATLYWYRQILGQGPELLVQFQDESVVDDSQLPKDRFSAERLKGVDSTLKIQPAELGDSAMYLCASSGGDYNEQFFGPGTRLTVL.

This chain uses TRBV5-1 with TRBJ2-7; no clear D gene. Trimming pared 0 bases from V and 0 bases from J, leaving 10 bases between. This CDR3 contains 15 residues. Germline lookup yields CDR1 SGHRS and CDR2 YFSETQ. CDR3 sequence: CASSLGAVSSYEQYF. DNA for the CDR3: TGCGCCAGCAGCTTGGGGGCAGTGAGCTCCTACGAGCAGTACTTC.

The chain links TRBV29-1 to TRBJ2-5; a weak D match, TRBD2 (5 bases). This CDR3 contains 12 residues. Germline lookup yields CDR1 SQVTM and CDR2 ANQGSEA. Trimming cost V 4 bases and J 5 bases, with 11 bases left between them. The CDR3 loop is CSVVGSRETQYF. CDR3 DNA sequence: TGCAGCGTTGTAGGGAGTAGGGAGACCCAGTACTTC. The entire variable domain, with the rest obtained from reference TRBV29-1 and TRBJ2-5, is as follows: SAVISQKPSRDICQRGTSLTIQCQVDSQVTMMFWYRQQPGQSLTLIATANQGSEATYESGFVIDKFPISRPNLTFSTLTVSNMSPEDSSIYLCSVVGSRETQYFGPGTRLLVL.

The J gene is TRBJ1-4, the V gene TRBV27, with a weak D call TRBD1 (5 bases). Germline values: CDR1 MNHEY, CDR2 SMNVEV (reference sequence). Trimming removed 3 bases at V and 5 bases at J, with 10 bases between. This CDR3 contains 14 residues. CDR3 in amino acids: CASSFQGRNEKLFF. CDR3 bases: TGTGCCAGCAGTTTCCAGGGTCGGAATGAAAAACTGTTTTTT.

The chain joins TRBV9 to TRBJ1-2; D remains ambiguous. From germline, CDR1 is SGDLS and CDR2 YYNGEE. CDR3 length equals 14 residues. With 0 bases removed from V and 2 bases from J, the gap between germline ends came to 8 bases. In DNA form, the CDR3 reads TGTGCCAGCAGCGTAGCTGGCATAAACTATGGCTACACCTTC. Translated, it gives CASSVAGINYGYTF.

This clonotype was counted a single time. V usage is TRBV9 and J usage is TRBJ2-7; D not resolved. The CDR3 consists of 13 residues. Germline CDR1 reads SGDLS; CDR2 reads YYNGEE. V was clipped by 3 bases and J by 6 bases, with 13 bases between them. The chain's CDR3 is CASSARSNSEQYF. CDR3 coding DNA: TGTGCCAGCAGCGCCCGGTCGAACAGCGAGCAGTACTTC.

The chain links TRBV4-2 to TRBJ1-2, with 8 bases matching TRBD1. V lost 1 base and J lost 6; bases outside the gene matches: 7. Germline CDR1 and CDR2: LGHNA and YNFKEQ. This CDR3 spans 15 amino acids. Here the CDR3 reads CASSQAKDRADGYTF. Here the CDR3 DNA reads TGTGCCAGCAGCCAAGCCAAGGACAGGGCCGATGGCTACACCTTC.